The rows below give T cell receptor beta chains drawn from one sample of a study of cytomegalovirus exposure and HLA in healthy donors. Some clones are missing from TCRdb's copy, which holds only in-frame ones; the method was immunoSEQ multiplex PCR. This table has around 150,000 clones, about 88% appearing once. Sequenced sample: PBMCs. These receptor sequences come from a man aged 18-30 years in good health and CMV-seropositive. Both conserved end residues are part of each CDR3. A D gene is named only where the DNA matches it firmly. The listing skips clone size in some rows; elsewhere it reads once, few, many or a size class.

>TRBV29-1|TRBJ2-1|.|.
TGCAGCTATAGACTATACAATGAGCAGTTCTTC
CSYRLYNEQFF
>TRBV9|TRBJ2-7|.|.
TGTGCCAGCAGCGTAGGCGGGGAGAGCTCCTACGAGCAGTACTTC
CASSVGGESSYEQYF
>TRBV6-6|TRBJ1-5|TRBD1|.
TGTGCCAGCCGGGACAGGGGCAATCAGCCCCAGCATTTT
CASRDRGNQPQHF
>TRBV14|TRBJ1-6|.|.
TGTGCCAGCAGCCAACAGGTGAATTCACCCCTCCACTTT
CASSQQVNSPLHF
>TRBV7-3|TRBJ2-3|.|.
TGTGCCAGCAGCTTAGGATCGCGGTACCCCACAGATACGCAGTATTTT
CASSLGSRYPTDTQYF
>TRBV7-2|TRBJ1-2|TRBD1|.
TGTGCCAGCAGCTTAGTCGGGACAGGGTCCAACTATGGCTACACCTTC
CASSLVGTGSNYGYTF
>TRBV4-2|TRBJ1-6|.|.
TGTGCCAGCAGCCAAGGGAAGTGGACAGACAATTCACCCCTCCACTTT
CASSQGKWTDNSPLHF
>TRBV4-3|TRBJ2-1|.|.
TGCGCCAGCAGCAGAACCACATCAAGCTACAATGAGCAGTTCTTC
CASSRTTSSYNEQFF
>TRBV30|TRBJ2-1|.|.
TGTGCCTGGAGTGGCGGGCAGGGGTGGACTAGTGAGCAGTTCTTC
CAWSGGQGWTSEQFF
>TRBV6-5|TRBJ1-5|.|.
TGTGCCAGCAGTCGACAGTCGAGTCAGCCCCAGCATTTT
CASSRQSSQPQHF
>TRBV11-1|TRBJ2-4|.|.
TGTGCCAGCAGCCAAACAGGGAAAAACATTCAGTACTTC
CASSQTGKNIQYF
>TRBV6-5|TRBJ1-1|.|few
TGTGCCAGCAGACGCGAACAGGAAGAGAACACTGAAGCTTTCTTT
CASRREQEENTEAFF
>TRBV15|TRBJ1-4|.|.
TGTGCCACCAGCAGAGACTCCCTTACAACTAATGAAAAACTGTTTTTT
CATSRDSLTTNEKLFF
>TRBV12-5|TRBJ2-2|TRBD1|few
TGTGCTAGTGGTAACCGGGACAGACCTATTCTAAACACCGGGGAGCTGTTTTTT
CASGNRDRPILNTGELFF
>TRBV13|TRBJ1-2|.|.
TGTGCCAGCAGCGCAACAGGGAACTATGGCTACACCTTC
CASSATGNYGYTF
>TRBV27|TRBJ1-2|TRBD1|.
TGTGCCAGCAGTTTATCGGGGATGACAGGGGGCGGCTATGGCTACACCTTC
CASSLSGMTGGGYGYTF
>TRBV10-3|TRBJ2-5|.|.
TGTGCCATCAGTGAGACCGGGGAGACCCAGTACTTC
CAISETGETQYF
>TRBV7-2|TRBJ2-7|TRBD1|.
TGTGCCAGCAGCTTATTTGCAGGGGGCGAGCAGTACTTC
CASSLFAGGEQYF
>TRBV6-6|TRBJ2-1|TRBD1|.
TGTGCCAGCAGCGGACAGGGTAGTTACAATGAGCAGTTCTTC
CASSGQGSYNEQFF
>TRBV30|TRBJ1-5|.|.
TGTGCCTGGAGTGTACGGGGTCTGATTGATCAGCCCCAGCATTTT
CAWSVRGLIDQPQHF
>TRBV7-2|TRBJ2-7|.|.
TGTGCCAGCAGCGCGTCCTACGAGCAGTACTTC
CASSASYEQYF
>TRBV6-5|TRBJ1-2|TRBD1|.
TGCGCCAGCAGTTACCTTGGGACAGTTAACTATGGCTACACCTTC
CASSYLGTVNYGYTF
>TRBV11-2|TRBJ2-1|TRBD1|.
TGTGCCAGCTACTCGTACTCGGGACAGCAAAAGTACAATGAGCAGTTCTTC
CASYSYSGQQKYNEQFF
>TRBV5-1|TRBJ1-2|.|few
TGCGCCAGCAGCACAGGACAGACCGCTCGGGGCTACACCTTC
CASSTGQTARGYTF
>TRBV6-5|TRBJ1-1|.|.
TGTGCCAGCAGTTACCAGGGGCGCTGGGACACTGAAGCTTTCTTT
CASSYQGRWDTEAFF
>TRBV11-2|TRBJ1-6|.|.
TGTGCCAGCAGCTTAGGGAGGGAAGGAACCCACTTT
CASSLGREGTHF
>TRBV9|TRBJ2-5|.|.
TGTGCCAGCAGCGTAGAACGTAGTGGAGAGACCCAGTACTTC
CASSVERSGETQYF
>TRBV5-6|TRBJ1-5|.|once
TGTGCCAGCAGCTTACGCGGGAGCAATCAGCCCCAGCATTTT
CASSLRGSNQPQHF
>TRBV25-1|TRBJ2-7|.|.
TGTGCCAGCAGTGTAACAGGGACCTACGAGCAGTACTTC
CASSVTGTYEQYF
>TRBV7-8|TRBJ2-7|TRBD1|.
TGTGCCAGCAGCTTTAGGGGGACAGGGCTCCACGAGCAGTACTTC
CASSFRGTGLHEQYF
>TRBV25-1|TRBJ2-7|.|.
TGTGCCAGCACTACAGGCTACGAGCAGTACTTC
CASTTGYEQYF
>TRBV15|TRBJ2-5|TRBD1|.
TGTGCCACCAGCACGCCCGACAGGGGGCGAGGAGAGACCCAGTACTTC
CATSTPDRGRGETQYF
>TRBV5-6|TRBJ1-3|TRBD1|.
TGTGCCAGCAGCCCGGACAGGGGCTCTGGAAACACCATATATTTT
CASSPDRGSGNTIYF
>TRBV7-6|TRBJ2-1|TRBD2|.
TGTGCCAGCAGCCCCACGGGGGGGCTCTCCTACAATGAGCAGTTCTTC
CASSPTGGLSYNEQFF
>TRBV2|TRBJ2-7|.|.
TGTGCCAGCATGGCAGGGGTCATCTCCTACGAGCAGTACTTC
CASMAGVISYEQYF
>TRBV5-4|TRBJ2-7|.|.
TGTGCCAGCAGCTTCCAGGGTGGGTCCTACGAGCAGTACTTC
CASSFQGGSYEQYF
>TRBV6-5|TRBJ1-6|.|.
TGTGCCAGCAGTTACTCGGCCAATTCACCCCTCCACTTT
CASSYSANSPLHF
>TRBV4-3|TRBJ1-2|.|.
TGCGCCAGCAGCCCGAACGGGGGAATCCTGGATGGCTACACCTTC
CASSPNGGILDGYTF
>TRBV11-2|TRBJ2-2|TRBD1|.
TGTGCCAGCAGCTTAGGACAGGGACCGGGCGGGGAGCTGTTTTTT
CASSLGQGPGGELFF
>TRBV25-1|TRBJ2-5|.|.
TGTGCCAGCAGTGAGTTGGGGGGAGAGACCCAGTACTTC
CASSELGGETQYF
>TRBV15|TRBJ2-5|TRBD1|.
TGTGCCACCAGCAGAGATTTCAGGGGGCAAGAGACCCAGTACTTC
CATSRDFRGQETQYF
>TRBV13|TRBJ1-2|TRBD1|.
TGTGCCAGCAGCTCCCTAAAGGACAGGGGGTCCTATGGCTACACCTTC
CASSSLKDRGSYGYTF
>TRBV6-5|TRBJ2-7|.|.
TGTGCCAGCAGTTACGACAGATCCTACGAGCAGTACTTC
CASSYDRSYEQYF
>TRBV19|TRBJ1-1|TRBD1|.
TGTGCCAGTAGTATAGCGACAGGGGTGAACACTGAAGCTTTCTTT
CASSIATGVNTEAFF